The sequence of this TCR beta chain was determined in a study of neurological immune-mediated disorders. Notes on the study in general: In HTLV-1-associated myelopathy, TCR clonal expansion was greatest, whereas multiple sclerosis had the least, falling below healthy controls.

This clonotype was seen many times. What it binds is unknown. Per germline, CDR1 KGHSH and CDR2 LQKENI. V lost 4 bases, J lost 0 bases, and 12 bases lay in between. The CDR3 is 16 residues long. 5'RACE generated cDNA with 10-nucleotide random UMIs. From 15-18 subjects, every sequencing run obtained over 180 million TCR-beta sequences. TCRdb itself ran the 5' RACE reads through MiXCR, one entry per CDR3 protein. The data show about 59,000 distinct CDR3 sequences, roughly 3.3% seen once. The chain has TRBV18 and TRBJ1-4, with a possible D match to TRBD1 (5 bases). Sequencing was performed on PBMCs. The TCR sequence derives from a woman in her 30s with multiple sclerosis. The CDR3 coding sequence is TGTGCCAGCTCACAGGGGTCAAGCGCAACTAATGAAAAACTGTTTTTT. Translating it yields CASSQGSSATNEKLFF.